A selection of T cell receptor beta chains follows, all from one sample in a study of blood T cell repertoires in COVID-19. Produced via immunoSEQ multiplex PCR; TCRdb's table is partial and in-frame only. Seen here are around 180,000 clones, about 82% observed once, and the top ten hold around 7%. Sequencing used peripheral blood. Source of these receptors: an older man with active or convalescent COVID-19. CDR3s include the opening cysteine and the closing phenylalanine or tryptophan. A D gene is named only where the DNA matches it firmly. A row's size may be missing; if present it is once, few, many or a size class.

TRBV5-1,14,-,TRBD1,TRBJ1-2,CASSLSQGDYGYTF,TGCGCCAGCAGCCTATCTCAGGGGGACTATGGCTACACCTTC
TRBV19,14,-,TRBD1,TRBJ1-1,CASSRDRTNTEAFF,TGTGCCAGTAGTAGGGACAGGACGAACACTGAAGCTTTCTTT
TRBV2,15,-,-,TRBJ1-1,CASSELGPGNTEAFF,TGTGCCAGCAGTGAACTTGGGCCAGGGAACACTGAAGCTTTCTTT
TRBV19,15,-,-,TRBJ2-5,CASRMTGPGVETQYF,TGTGCCAGTAGGATGACAGGACCCGGGGTAGAGACCCAGTACTTC
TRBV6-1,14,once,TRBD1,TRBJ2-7,CASSDPGTVGEQYF,TGTGCCAGCAGTGACCCCGGGACAGTGGGGGAGCAGTACTTC
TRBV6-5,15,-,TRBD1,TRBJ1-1,CASRPGQGDNTEAFF,TGTGCCAGCAGACCGGGACAGGGGGATAACACTGAAGCTTTCTTT
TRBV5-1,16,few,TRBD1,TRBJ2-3,CASSLAGQGSTDTQYF,TGCGCCAGCAGCTTGGCGGGACAGGGTAGCACAGATACGCAGTATTTT
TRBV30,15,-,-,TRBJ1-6,CAWSPYDSWNSPLHF,TGTGCCTGGAGTCCTTATGACAGTTGGAATTCACCCCTCCACTTT
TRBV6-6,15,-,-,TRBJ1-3,CASSRPGASGNTIYF,TGTGCCAGCAGCAGGCCAGGGGCGAGTGGAAACACCATATATTTT
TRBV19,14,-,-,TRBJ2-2,CASSPQGRAGELFF,TGTGCCAGTAGTCCACAGGGTCGCGCCGGGGAGCTGTTTTTT
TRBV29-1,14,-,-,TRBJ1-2,CSVEAPGQLYGYTF,TGCAGCGTTGAAGCTCCGGGACAACTCTATGGCTACACCTTC
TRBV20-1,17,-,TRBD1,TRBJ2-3,CSASLSLGQGRTDTQYF,TGCAGTGCTAGTCTATCATTAGGACAGGGGCGAACAGATACGCAGTATTTT
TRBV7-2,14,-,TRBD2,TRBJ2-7,CASRPRLAAYEQYF,TGTGCCAGCAGACCTAGGCTAGCGGCATACGAGCAGTACTTC
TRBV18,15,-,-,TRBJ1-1,CASSKDSNANTEAFF,TGTGCCAGCTCAAAAGACAGTAACGCGAACACTGAAGCTTTCTTT
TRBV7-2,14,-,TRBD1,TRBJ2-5,CASSRGQGAETQYF,TGTGCCAGCAGCAGGGGACAGGGGGCGGAGACCCAGTACTTC
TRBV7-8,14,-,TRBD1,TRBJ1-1,CASSPRGQAGEAFF,TGTGCCAGCAGCCCCCGCGGACAGGCGGGGGAAGCTTTCTTT
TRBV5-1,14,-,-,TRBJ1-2,CASSLVAPNYGYTF,TGCGCCAGCAGCTTGGTGGCCCCTAACTATGGCTACACCTTC
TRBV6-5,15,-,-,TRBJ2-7,CASSSRSSGNYEQYF,TGTGCCAGCAGTTCTAGGTCCTCGGGAAACTACGAGCAGTACTTC
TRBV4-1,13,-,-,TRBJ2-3,CASSQDWPDTQYF,TGCGCCAGCAGCCAAGATTGGCCAGATACGCAGTATTTT
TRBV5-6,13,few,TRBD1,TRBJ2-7,CASSWDSVYEQYF,TGTGCCAGCAGCTGGGACAGTGTCTACGAGCAGTACTTC
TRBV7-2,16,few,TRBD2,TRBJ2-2,CASEGFSGGDAGELFF,TGTGCCAGCGAAGGGTTTAGCGGGGGGGACGCCGGGGAGCTGTTTTTT
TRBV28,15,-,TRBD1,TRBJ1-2,CASSLHGTGGYGYTF,TGTGCCAGCAGTTTACACGGGACAGGGGGTTATGGCTACACCTTC
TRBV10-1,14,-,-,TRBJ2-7,CASSESPDRYEQYF,TGCGCCAGCAGTGAGTCCCCGGACAGATACGAGCAGTACTTC
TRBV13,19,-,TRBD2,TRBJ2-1,CASSSELLAGTSGYNEQFF,TGTGCCAGCAGCTCAGAGTTACTAGCGGGAACTTCGGGGTACAATGAGCAGTTCTTC
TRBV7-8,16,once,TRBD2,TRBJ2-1,CASSPAWREGRNEQFF,TGTGCCAGCAGCCCCGCCTGGCGGGAGGGCCGCAATGAGCAGTTCTTC
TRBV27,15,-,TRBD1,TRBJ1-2,CASSLRGDRDYGYTF,TGTGCCAGCAGTTTACGGGGGGACAGGGACTATGGCTACACCTTC
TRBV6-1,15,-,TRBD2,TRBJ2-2,CASSEGTSGVGELFF,TGTGCCAGCAGTGAAGGGACTAGCGGGGTAGGGGAGCTGTTTTTT